This passage covers 4 T cell receptor beta chains from one sample sequenced in a study of shared clonotypes between healthy human individuals. The protocol was immunoSEQ multiplex PCR, while the TCRdb copy is restricted to in-frame clones and leaves out a portion. The sample shows hundreds of thousands of clones, roughly four fifths of them seen only once. Sequenced input: PBMCs. Receptors were obtained from a woman between 40 and 55 years old in good health. Some clones in this sample may be carry-over from other donors' samples.

This clone was detected once. This sequence joins TRBV7-9 and TRBJ2-5, with D perhaps matching TRBD1 (6 bases). The CDR3 extends over 14 amino acids. V gave up 6 bases and J gave up 5 bases, with 16 bases separating them. Germline values: CDR1 SEHNR, CDR2 FQNEAQ (reference sequence). CDR3 sequence reads: CASSPGVSGETQYF. The CDR3 DNA sequence: TGTGCCAGCAGTCCAGGGGTATCGGGGGAGACCCAGTACTTC.

The rearrangement uses TRBV5-1 and TRBJ1-3, with 7 bases that match TRBD1. Germline assignment: CDR1 SGHRS and CDR2 YFSETQ. The CDR3 has 16 residues. V lost 4 bases, J lost 1 base, and 8 bases stayed unmatched. CDR3: CASSNDRDRSGNTIYF. CDR3 DNA sequence: TGCGCCAGCAGCAACGACAGGGACCGTTCTGGAAACACCATATATTTT.

Concerning this clone itself: This may be a read error: a much more frequent sequence differs by one nucleotide. This chain uses TRBV4-2 with TRBJ2-4; possible D gene TRBD1, 6 bases. This CDR3 is 16 amino acids long. From germline, CDR1 is LGHNA and CDR2 YNFKEQ. Trimming pared 4 bases from V and 8 bases from J, leaving 21 bases between. CDR3 sequence: CASSPIGERGFDIQYF. In DNA form, the CDR3 reads TGTGCCAGCAGCCCCATCGGGGAGAGGGGGTTTGACATTCAGTACTTC.

The V gene is TRBV21-1, the J gene TRBJ2-7; whether TRBD1, the table's D call, matches the DNA was not checked. TRBV21-1 is a documented pseudogene. The CDR3 contains 16 residues. The CDR3 loop reads CASSKAPGDLGYEQYF. The CDR3 bases are TGTGCCAGCAGCAAGGCCCCAGGGGATTTGGGCTACGAGCAGTACTTC.